The 20 T cell receptor beta chains below were found in one sample sequenced in a study of shared clonotypes between healthy human individuals. Assay: immunoSEQ multiplex PCR; the TCRdb copy retains only in-frame clones and omits some. The top ten clones hold 1% to 1.3% of a sample with some 2.1 million clones, approximately 94% of them seen once. Positively selected for CCR7, the CD45RO-negative cells used as naive CD8 cells excluded terminally differentiated effector memory CD45RA+ cells. Sequencing was done on a sample of naive CD8+ T cells sorted from blood. These receptors were collected from a man aged 18 to 30 in good health.

V gene TRBV27 combines with J gene TRBJ2-1; 13 bases match TRBD2. The V gene end was trimmed by 1 base and the J gene end by 4 bases; junction bases not matched to a gene: 1. The CDR3 consists of 16 residues. The germline gives CDR1 MNHEY, CDR2 SMNVEV (reference sequence). The CDR3 DNA reads as TGTGCCAGCAGTTTATGGGGACTAGCGGGGTACAATGAGCAGTTCTTC. Translated: CASSLWGLAGYNEQFF.

The chain recombines TRBV30 with TRBJ2-1; 14 bases line up with TRBD2. The length of the CDR3 is 14 residues. CDR1 is GTSNPN and CDR2 is SVGIG in the germline V gene (reference sequence). Trimming removed 3 bases from V and 8 bases from J; junction bases left unmatched: 3. CDR3 amino acids: CAWSGTSGSHEQFF. The CDR3 coding sequence is TGTGCCTGGAGCGGGACTAGCGGGAGCCATGAGCAGTTCTTC. Supplemented by reference TRBV30 and TRBJ2-1, the full variable domain reads SQTIHQWPATLVQPVGSPLSLECTVEGTSNPNLYWYRQAAGRGLQLLFYSVGIGQISSEVPQNLSASRPQDRQFILSSKKLLLSDSGFYLCAWSGTSGSHEQFFGPGTRLTVL.

The chain has TRBV2 and TRBJ2-5; 7 positions agree with TRBD1. The CDR3 consists of 13 residues. The germline CDR1 and CDR2 sequences are SNHLY and FYNNEI. The junction had 3 bases not matched to a gene; V was cut back by 5 bases and J by 3 bases. CDR3 in amino acids: CASSPDREETQYF. In DNA, the CDR3 is TGTGCCAGCAGTCCAGACAGGGAAGAGACCCAGTACTTC.

This chain's CDR3 is CALKETQYF. The DNA of the CDR3 is TGTGCCCTAAAAGAGACCCAGTACTTC. The chain recombines TRBV10-3 with TRBJ2-5; D gene ambiguous. Germline assignment: CDR1 ENHRY and CDR2 SYGVKD. CDR3 size: 9 residues. Trimming pared 11 bases from V and 3 bases from J, leaving 4 bases between.

The J gene is TRBJ1-6, the V gene TRBV6-5, with D maybe TRBD1 (6 bases). V was shortened by 6 bases and J by 10 bases, with 16 bases between the two germline ends. Looked up from germline, CDR1 is MNHEY and CDR2 is SVGAGI. This CDR3 region has 14 residues. CDR3 residues: CASRLGGGGSPLHF. Written as DNA, the CDR3 is TGTGCCAGCAGGTTGGGGGGAGGGGGATCACCCCTCCACTTT.

The V gene is TRBV7-6, the J gene TRBJ1-1; 10 bases align to TRBD1. The V segment lost 5 bases and the J segment 8 bases; nucleotides outside the gene matches: 14. Germline lookup yields CDR1 SGHVS and CDR2 FNYEAQ. The CDR3 extends over 16 amino acids. The CDR3 DNA is TGTGCCAGCAGCGCCCGGGACAGGGGTGAGGTTGCGGAAGCTTTCTTT. It yields the protein CASSARDRGEVAEAFF.

The chain has TRBV4-2 and TRBJ2-7; no definite D call. Germline V gene sequence: CDR1 LGHNA, CDR2 YNFKEQ. The CDR3 covers 15 residues. The V end lost 0 bases, the J end lost 2 bases, and 11 bases lay between the germline ends. The CDR3: CASSQDSASPYEQYF. For the CDR3, the DNA is TGTGCCAGCAGCCAAGATAGTGCGAGCCCCTACGAGCAGTACTTC.

The chain employs TRBV27 and TRBJ2-4; D may be TRBD2 (5 bases). V lost 0 bases to trimming and J lost 6 bases, with 15 bases between them. Germline V CDR1 and CDR2: MNHEY, SMNVEV (reference sequence). CDR3 length: 16 amino acids. CDR3 sequence (DNA): TGTGCCAGCAGTTTATCCGTAGAGGGAATAGGAAACATTCAGTACTTC. This codes for CASSLSVEGIGNIQYF.

CDR3: CASSFQDYNSPLHF. The CDR3 nucleotides are TGTGCCAGCAGCTTCCAGGACTATAATTCACCCCTCCACTTT. This chain joins TRBV13 and TRBJ1-6; unclear D gene. Germline values: CDR1 PRHDT, CDR2 FYEKMQ (reference sequence). This CDR3 is 14 amino acids long. The ends were cut back, 3 bases at V and 3 bases at J, with 6 bases in the middle.

The chain carries TRBV2 and TRBJ1-6; D uncertain. The ends were cut back, 0 bases at V and 9 bases at J, with 15 bases in the middle. Germline V gene data show CDR1 as SNHLY and CDR2 as FYNNEI. The CDR3 spans 16 residues. CDR3 region: CASSEAPRESGSPLHF. CDR3 DNA sequence: TGTGCCAGCAGTGAAGCTCCAAGGGAGTCGGGTTCACCCCTCCACTTT.

This chain connects TRBV28 to TRBJ2-5; D is uncertain. The CDR3 extends over 13 amino acids. The germline CDR1 and CDR2 sequences are MDHEN and SYDVKM. V lost 7 bases to trimming and J lost 5 bases, with 14 bases between them. CDR3 region: CASTYSPVETQYF. CDR3 sequence (DNA): TGTGCCAGCACTTACAGCCCCGTGGAGACCCAGTACTTC. The full variable domain, rest sourced from reference TRBV28 and TRBJ2-5, is DVKVTQSSRYLVKRTGEKVFLECVQDMDHENMFWYRQDPGLGLRLIYFSYDVKMKEKGDIPEGYSVSREKKERFSLILESASTNQTSMYLCASTYSPVETQYFGPGTRLLVL.

This sequence joins TRBV6-1 and TRBJ1-1; D possibly corresponds to TRBD1 (6 bases). CDR1 MNHNS and CDR2 SASEGT come from the germline V gene. CDR3 length equals 14 residues. V was trimmed by 7 bases and J by 1 base, leaving 13 bases between them. The CDR3 is CASNTWTANTEAFF. DNA of the CDR3: TGTGCCAGCAACACCTGGACAGCGAACACTGAAGCTTTCTTT.

CDR3 bases: TGCGCTTCCAGAATGAACACTGAAGCTTTCTTT. Protein product: CASRMNTEAFF. The V gene is TRBV29-1, the J gene TRBJ1-1; no firm D call. Germline values: CDR1 SQVTM, CDR2 ANQGSEA. The CDR3 consists of 11 residues.

The V gene is TRBV7-6, the J gene TRBJ2-3; 14 bases map to TRBD2. This CDR3 spans 20 amino acids. V lost 5 bases to trimming and J lost 4 bases; unmatched junction nucleotides: 17. From germline, CDR1 is SGHVS and CDR2 FNYEAQ. CDR3 in DNA: TGTGCCAGCAGCGAATCCCTCCTACACCCGGGACTAGCGGGAGCAGATACGCAGTATTTT. This sequence encodes CASSESLLHPGLAGADTQYF.

This clone is a singleton in its sample. The V and J genes are TRBV4-1 and TRBJ2-7; 7 bases are a match to TRBD1. The germline V gene encodes CDR1 MGHRA and CDR2 YSYEKL. CDR3 length: 16 amino acids. J was trimmed by 6 bases and V by 1 base; bases with no gene match: 12. Here the CDR3 reads CASSQVERQGYGEQYF. As DNA, the CDR3 is TGCGCCAGCAGCCAAGTTGAGAGACAGGGATATGGCGAGCAGTACTTC.

This clone came up once. V usage is TRBV5-5 and J usage is TRBJ2-7; D not certain. CDR3 size: 11 residues. V shed 4 bases and J shed 3 bases, with 5 bases lying between them. Germline CDR1 SGHKS, CDR2 YYEKEE (reference sequence). CDR3 DNA sequence: TGTGCCAGCAGCGAGATCTACGAGCAGTACTTC. The encoded protein is CASSEIYEQYF. Full variable domain (missing parts from reference TRBV5-5 and TRBJ2-7): DAGVTQSPTHLIKTRGQQVTLRCSPISGHKSVSWYQQVLGQGPQFIFQYYEKEERGRGNFPDRFSARQFPNYSSELNVNALLLGDSALYLCASSEIYEQYFGPGTRLTVT.

J is TRBJ2-3 and V is TRBV30; tentative D call: TRBD2 (6 bases). The CDR3 extends over 14 amino acids. Germline CDR1 and CDR2: GTSNPN and SVGIG (reference sequence). V lost 4 bases and J 4 bases, leaving 15 bases between the germline ends. CDR3 sequence (DNA): TGTGCCTGGATACAGGTCCGGGAGTCAGATACGCAGTATTTT. As protein: CAWIQVRESDTQYF.

The V call is TRBV5-4, the J call TRBJ2-7; a weak D match, TRBD2 (7 bases). Germline V gene lookup returns CDR1 SGHNT and CDR2 YYREEE (reference sequence). V shed 5 bases and J shed 5 bases, with 20 bases lying between them. CDR3 length: 15 residues. The CDR3 spells CASSVAGAPPHEQYF. In DNA, the CDR3 is TGTGCCAGCAGTGTCGCGGGGGCGCCCCCTCACGAGCAGTACTTC.

This clone came up once. The chain employs TRBV30 and TRBJ2-7; 12 positions agree with TRBD1. Germline V CDR1 and CDR2: GTSNPN, SVGIG (reference sequence). V was pared by 5 bases and J by 3 bases, with 2 bases of the junction left unmatched. The CDR3 runs to 13 residues. The chain's CDR3 is CAWGTGGRYEQYF. CDR3 in DNA: TGTGCCTGGGGGACAGGGGGCCGCTACGAGCAGTACTTC.

DNA for the CDR3: TGTGCCAGCAGCGTAGGCGAGCCGCATTCGAACACCGGGGAGCTGTTTTTT. Its protein product is CASSVGEPHSNTGELFF. This chain connects TRBV9 to TRBJ2-2; no firm D call. The CDR3 runs to 17 residues. Germline CDR1 SGDLS, CDR2 YYNGEE. V lost 0 bases, J lost 0 bases, and 12 bases lay in between.